This TCR beta chain stems from a study of OX40 agonist ivuxolimab in advanced cancers. In the study overall: A diagnosis of hepatocellular carcinoma, melanoma, renal cell or head and neck cancer was present in dose-escalation patients. Findings and caveats of the study: Both blood CD4+ and CD8+ T cells showed clonal growth by week 6 at 0.1 to 3.0 mg/kg. There were also nonresponders showing low normalized T-cell clonal expansion.

Turning to this clone: The target antigen is unknown.

Sequencing was performed with immunoSEQ multiplex PCR; in TCRdb, only in-frame clones are kept and a portion is missing. The sample consists of approximately 110,000 clones, approximately 90% of them appearing once. V lost 5 bases and J lost 4, with 14 bases in between. The CDR3 spans 14 residues. Germline V gene lookup returns CDR1 PRHDT and CDR2 FYEKMQ (reference sequence). Sequenced material: CD4+ or CD8+ T cells sorted from blood, taken in a trial of the OX40 agonist ivuxolimab. The receptor comes from an adult with an advanced solid tumor such as melanoma, head and neck, liver or kidney cancer. The chain has TRBV13 and TRBJ1-2; no reliable D call. The CDR3 region has the DNA TGTGCCAGCAGCACCCCCCCCGCGGCCTATGGCTACACCTTC. This encodes CASSTPPAAYGYTF.